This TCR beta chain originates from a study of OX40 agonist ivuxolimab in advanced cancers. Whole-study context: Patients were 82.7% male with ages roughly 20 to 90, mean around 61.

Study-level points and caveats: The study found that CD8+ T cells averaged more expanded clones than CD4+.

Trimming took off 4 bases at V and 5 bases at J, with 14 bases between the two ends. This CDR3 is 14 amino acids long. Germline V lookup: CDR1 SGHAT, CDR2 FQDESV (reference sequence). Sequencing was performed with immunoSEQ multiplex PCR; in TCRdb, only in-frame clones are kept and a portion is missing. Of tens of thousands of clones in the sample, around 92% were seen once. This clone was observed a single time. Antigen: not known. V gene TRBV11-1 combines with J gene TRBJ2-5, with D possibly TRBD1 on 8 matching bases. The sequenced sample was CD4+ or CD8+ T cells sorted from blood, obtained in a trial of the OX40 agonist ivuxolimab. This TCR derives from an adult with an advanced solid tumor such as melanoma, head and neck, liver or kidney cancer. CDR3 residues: CASSYDRGGETQYF. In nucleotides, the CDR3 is TGTGCCAGCAGCTACGACAGGGGAGGGGAGACCCAGTACTTC.